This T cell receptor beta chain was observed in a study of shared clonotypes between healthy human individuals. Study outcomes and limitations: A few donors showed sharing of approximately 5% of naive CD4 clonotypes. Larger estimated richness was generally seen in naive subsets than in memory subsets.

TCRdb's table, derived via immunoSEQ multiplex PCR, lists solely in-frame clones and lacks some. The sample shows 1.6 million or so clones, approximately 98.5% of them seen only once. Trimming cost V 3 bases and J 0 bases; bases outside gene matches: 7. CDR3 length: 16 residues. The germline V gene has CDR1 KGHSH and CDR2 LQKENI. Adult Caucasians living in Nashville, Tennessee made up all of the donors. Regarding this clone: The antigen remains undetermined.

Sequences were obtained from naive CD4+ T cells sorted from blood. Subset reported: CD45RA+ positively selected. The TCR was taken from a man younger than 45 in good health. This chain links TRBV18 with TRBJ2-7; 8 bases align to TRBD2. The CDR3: CASSPLPGLVSYEQYF. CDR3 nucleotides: TGTGCCAGCTCACCCCTTCCGGGACTAGTCTCCTACGAGCAGTACTTC. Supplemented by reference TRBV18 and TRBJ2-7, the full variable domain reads NAGVMQNPRHLVRRRGQEARLRCSPMKGHSHVYWYRQLPEEGLKFMVYLQKENIIDESGMPKERFSAEFPKEGPSILRIQQVVRGDSAAYFCASSPLPGLVSYEQYFGPGTRLTVT.